This TCR beta chain came from a study of identical twins. Every sampled donor was Caucasian and healthy. Through template switching, a universal primer site was introduced, and the cDNA contained unique molecular identifiers. TCRdb ran MiXCR on the 5' RACE reads and lists one entry per CDR3 protein. Counted here are a few hundred thousand distinct CDR3 sequences, 12% occurring once; the ten biggest clones make up 3.5% to 4.5%. The study's findings and limits: Abundant cord blood beta clonotypes carried fewer insertions; memory repertoires showed none.

As concerns this clonotype: Its matching antigen is unknown.

The CDR3 loop spans 13 amino acids. V lost 6 bases and J lost 6, with 12 bases in between. This same sample was also taken into another study, of yellow fever vaccine responses in identical twins.

The J gene is TRBJ1-5, the V gene TRBV12-3 or TRBV12-4; D is perhaps TRBD1 (5 bases). The specimen sequenced was memory (CD45RO+) T cells sorted from blood. This clonotype originated in a woman younger than 35 in good health. The CDR3 here is CASRNGDFQPQHF. The CDR3 bases are TGTGCCAGCAGGAACGGGGACTTTCAGCCCCAGCATTTT.